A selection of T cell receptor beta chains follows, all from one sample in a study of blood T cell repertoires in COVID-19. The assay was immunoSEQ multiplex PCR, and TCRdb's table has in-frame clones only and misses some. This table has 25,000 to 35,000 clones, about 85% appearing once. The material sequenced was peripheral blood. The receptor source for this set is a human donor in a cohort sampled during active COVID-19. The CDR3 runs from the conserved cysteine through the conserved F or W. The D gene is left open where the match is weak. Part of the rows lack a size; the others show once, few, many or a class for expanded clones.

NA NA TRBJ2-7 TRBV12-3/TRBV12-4 CASSRTSYEQYF TGTGCCAGCAGCAGGACTTCTTACGAGCAGTACTTC
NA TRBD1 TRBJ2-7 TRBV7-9 CASRWDSYEQYF TGTGCCAGCAGATGGGACAGCTACGAGCAGTACTTC
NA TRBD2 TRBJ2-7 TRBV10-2 CASSRTGTSFSYEQYF TGCGCCAGCAGTAGAACCGGGACTAGTTTCTCCTACGAGCAGTACTTC
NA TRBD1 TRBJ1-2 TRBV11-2 CASSSLDREYGYTF TGTGCCAGCAGCTCCCTTGACAGGGAGTATGGCTACACCTTC
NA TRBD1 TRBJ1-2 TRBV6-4 CASSETGSLLLDGYTF TGTGCCAGCAGTGAGACAGGGTCCCTTTTATTAGATGGCTACACCTTC
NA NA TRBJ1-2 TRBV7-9 CASSPRGQIYGYTF TGTGCCAGCAGCCCGAGAGGACAGATCTATGGCTACACCTTC
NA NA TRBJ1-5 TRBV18 CASSPLDSSNQPQHF TGTGCCAGCTCACCACTGGACAGTAGCAATCAGCCCCAGCATTTT
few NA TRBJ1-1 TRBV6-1 CASSESGRPEAFF TGTGCCAGCAGTGAAAGTGGGAGGCCTGAAGCTTTCTTT
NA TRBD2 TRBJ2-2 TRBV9 CASRLAGVGTGELFF TGTGCCAGCAGACTAGCGGGAGTTGGCACCGGGGAGCTGTTTTTT
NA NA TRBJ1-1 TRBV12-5 CASGLARSSLNTEAFF TGTGCTAGTGGTTTAGCGAGGAGCAGCCTAAACACTGAAGCTTTCTTT
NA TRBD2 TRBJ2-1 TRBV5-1 CASSVSGNSYNEQFF TGCGCCAGCAGCGTTAGCGGGAACTCCTACAATGAGCAGTTCTTC
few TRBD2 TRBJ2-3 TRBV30 CAQRTSGSVWDTQYF TGTGCCCAACGGACTAGCGGGAGTGTCTGGGATACGCAGTATTTT
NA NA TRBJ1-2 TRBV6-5 CASRINPGLDYGYTF TGTGCCAGCAGGATAAATCCAGGACTGGACTATGGCTACACCTTC
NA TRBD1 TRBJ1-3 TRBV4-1 CASSLSDRGNTIYF TGCGCCAGCAGCCTCTCGGACAGGGGAAACACCATATATTTT
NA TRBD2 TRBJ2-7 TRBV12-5 CASGPGTKKAEQYF TGTGCTAGTGGCCCCGGGACTAAGAAGGCCGAGCAGTACTTC
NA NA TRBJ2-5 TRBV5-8 CASSWESAEETQYF TGTGCCAGCAGCTGGGAGTCGGCAGAAGAGACCCAGTACTTC
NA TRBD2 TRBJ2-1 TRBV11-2 CASSLGQGAGGDSYNEQFF TGTGCCAGCAGCTTAGGCCAGGGCGCGGGAGGGGACTCCTACAATGAGCAGTTCTTC
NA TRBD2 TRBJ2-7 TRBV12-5 CASAPSGKFYEQYF TGTGCTAGTGCCCCAAGCGGGAAGTTCTACGAGCAGTACTTC
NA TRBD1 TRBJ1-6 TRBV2 CASRGSGDRQTPLHF TGTGCCAGCAGGGGCTCGGGGGACAGACAAACACCCCTCCACTTT
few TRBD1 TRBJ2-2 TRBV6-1 CASSEAPDRGGELFF TGTGCCAGCAGTGAAGCTCCGGACAGGGGAGGGGAGCTGTTTTTT
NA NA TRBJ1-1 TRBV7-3 CASSLTPGGTEAFF TGTGCCAGCAGCCTAACCCCCGGGGGAACTGAAGCTTTCTTT
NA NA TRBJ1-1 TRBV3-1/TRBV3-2 CASSPRGGFMNTEAFF TGTGCCAGCAGCCCCCGCGGGGGGTTCATGAACACTGAAGCTTTCTTT
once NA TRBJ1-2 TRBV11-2 CASSLDRQGRGYTF TGTGCCAGCAGCTTAGATCGGCAGGGCCGTGGCTACACCTTC
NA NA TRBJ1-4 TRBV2 CASSPKGPNEKLFF TGTGCCAGCAGCCCAAAGGGGCCTAATGAAAAACTGTTTTTT